This TCR beta chain was sequenced for a study of blood T cell repertoires in COVID-19. Germline loops: CDR1 MNHEY, CDR2 SVGAGI. There are 14 residues in the CDR3. Trimming pared 8 bases from V and 5 bases from J, leaving 15 bases between. In the study's own analysis: Estimation of nucleated cell counts relied on the amplification of reference gene primers. Clones were read by immunoSEQ multiplex PCR, and TCRdb kept only the in-frame ones, dropping some. For V, J and clone size, that table is used; D and trimming come from the DNA. The repertoire has about 220,000 clones, around four fifths of them found once; the top ten carry 14% to 15%. Each participant's cohort was designated according to participant-reported clinical history. Cohort 3 donors were reported recovered after two negative PCRs, clearance, or symptom resolution.

The clonotype comes from a man aged 40-49 years who had recovered from COVID-19. The sequencing input was PBMCs or T cells enriched from blood (not recorded which). This rearrangement joins TRBV6-5 to TRBJ1-4; tentative D call: TRBD1 (6 bases). CDR3 bases: TGTGCCAGCCGCCGGAGGACAGAGAATGAAAAACTGTTTTTT. Protein sequence: CASRRRTENEKLFF.